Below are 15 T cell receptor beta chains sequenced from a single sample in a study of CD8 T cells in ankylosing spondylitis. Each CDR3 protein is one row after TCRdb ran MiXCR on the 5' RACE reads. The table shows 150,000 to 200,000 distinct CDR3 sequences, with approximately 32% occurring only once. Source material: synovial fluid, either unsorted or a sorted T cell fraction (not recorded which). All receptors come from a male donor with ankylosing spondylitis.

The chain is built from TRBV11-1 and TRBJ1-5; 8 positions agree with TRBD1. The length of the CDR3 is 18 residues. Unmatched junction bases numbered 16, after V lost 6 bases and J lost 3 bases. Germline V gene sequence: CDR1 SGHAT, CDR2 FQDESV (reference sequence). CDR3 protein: CASSSYTGTGSSNQPQHF. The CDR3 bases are TGTGCCAGCAGTTCTTACACGGGGACAGGCTCCTCCAATCAGCCCCAGCATTTT. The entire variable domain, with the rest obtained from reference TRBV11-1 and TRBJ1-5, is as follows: EAEVAQSPRYKITEKSQAVAFWCDPISGHATLYWYRQILGQGPELLVQFQDESVVDDSQLPKDRFSAERLKGVDSTLKIQPAELGDSAMYLCASSSYTGTGSSNQPQHFGDGTRLSIL.

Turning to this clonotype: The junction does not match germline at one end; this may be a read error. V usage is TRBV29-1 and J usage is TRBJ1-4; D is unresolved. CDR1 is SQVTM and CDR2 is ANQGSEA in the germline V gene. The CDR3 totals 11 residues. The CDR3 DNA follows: TGCAGCGTTGAATTGGGAAAATCCAAGACTTTT. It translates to CSVELGKSKTF.

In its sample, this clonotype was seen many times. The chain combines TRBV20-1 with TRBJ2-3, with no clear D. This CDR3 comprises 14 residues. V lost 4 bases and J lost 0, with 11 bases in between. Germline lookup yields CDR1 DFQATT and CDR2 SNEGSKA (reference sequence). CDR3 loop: CSAIKWTSTDTQYF. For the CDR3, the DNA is TGCAGTGCTATCAAGTGGACGAGCACAGATACGCAGTATTTT.

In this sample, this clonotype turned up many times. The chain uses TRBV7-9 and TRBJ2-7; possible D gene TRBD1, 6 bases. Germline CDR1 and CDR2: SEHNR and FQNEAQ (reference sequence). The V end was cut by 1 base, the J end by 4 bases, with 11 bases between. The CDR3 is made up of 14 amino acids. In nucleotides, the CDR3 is TGTGCCAGCAGCTTAGGCGATAGGGGGTACGAGCAGTACTTC. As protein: CASSLGDRGYEQYF.

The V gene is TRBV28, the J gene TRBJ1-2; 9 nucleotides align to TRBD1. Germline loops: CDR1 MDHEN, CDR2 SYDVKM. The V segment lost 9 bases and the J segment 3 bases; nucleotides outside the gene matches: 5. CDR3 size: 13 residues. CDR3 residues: CASTGGRHYGYTF. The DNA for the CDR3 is TGTGCCAGTACAGGGGGCAGGCACTATGGCTACACCTTC.

CDR3 residues: CASSSSWGLNQPQHF. In nucleotides, the CDR3 is TGTGCCAGCAGTTCGTCCTGGGGCCTTAATCAGCCCCAGCATTTT. This chain connects TRBV12-3 or TRBV12-4 to TRBJ1-5; weak D call: TRBD1 (5 bases). Trimming removed 4 bases from V and 4 bases from J, with 14 bases in between. This CDR3 is built from 15 residues.

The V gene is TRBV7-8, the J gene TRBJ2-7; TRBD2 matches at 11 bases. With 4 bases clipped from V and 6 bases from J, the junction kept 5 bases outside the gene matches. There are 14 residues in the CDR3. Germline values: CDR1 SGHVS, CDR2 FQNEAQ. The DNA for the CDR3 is TGTGCCAGCAGCTCACTAGCGGGAGTTGCCGAGCAGTACTTC. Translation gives CASSSLAGVAEQYF. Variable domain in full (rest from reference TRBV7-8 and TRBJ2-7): GAGVSQSPRYKVAKRGQDVALRCDPISGHVSLFWYQQALGQGPEFLTYFQNEAQLDKSGLPSDRFFAERPEGSVSTLKIQRTQQEDSAVYLCASSSLAGVAEQYFGPGTRLTVT.

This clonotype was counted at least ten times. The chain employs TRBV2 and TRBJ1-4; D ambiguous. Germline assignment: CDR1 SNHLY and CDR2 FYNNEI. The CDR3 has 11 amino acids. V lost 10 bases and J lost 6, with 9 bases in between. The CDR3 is CATGRDEKLFF. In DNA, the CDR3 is TGTGCCACCGGACGGGATGAAAAACTGTTTTTT.

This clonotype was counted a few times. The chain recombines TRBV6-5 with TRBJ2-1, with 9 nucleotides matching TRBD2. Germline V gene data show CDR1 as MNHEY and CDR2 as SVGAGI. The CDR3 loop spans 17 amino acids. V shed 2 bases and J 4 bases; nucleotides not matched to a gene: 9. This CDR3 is CASSYLAGPKIYNEQFF. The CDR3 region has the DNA TGTGCCAGCAGTTACCTAGCGGGACCAAAAATATACAATGAGCAGTTCTTC.

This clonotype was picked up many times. CDR3 sequence reads: CSAGGRDRGSYEQYF. CDR3 DNA sequence: TGCAGTGCCGGGGGTCGGGACAGGGGCTCCTACGAGCAGTACTTC. The chain couples TRBV20-1 to TRBJ2-7; 10 nucleotides line up with TRBD1. This CDR3 spans 15 amino acids. Trimming cost V 6 bases and J 0 bases; bases outside gene matches: 8. CDR1 DFQATT and CDR2 SNEGSKA come from the germline V gene (reference sequence).

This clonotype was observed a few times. Here the CDR3 reads CSAFDAGTSGSLNTGELFF. The CDR3 bases are TGCAGTGCTTTCGACGCCGGGACTAGCGGGAGCCTGAACACCGGGGAGCTGTTTTTT. The chain joins TRBV20-1 to TRBJ2-2; TRBD2 agrees at 14 bases. In germline, CDR1 is DFQATT, CDR2 SNEGSKA (reference sequence). The junction had 12 bases not matched to a gene; V was cut back by 5 bases and J by 1 base. The CDR3 is 19 amino acids.

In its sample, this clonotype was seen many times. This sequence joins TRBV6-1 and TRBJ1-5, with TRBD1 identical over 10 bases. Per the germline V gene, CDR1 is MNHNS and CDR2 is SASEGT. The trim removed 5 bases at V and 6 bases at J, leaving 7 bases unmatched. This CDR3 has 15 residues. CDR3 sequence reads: CASSPRTGGGQPQHF. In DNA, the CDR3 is TGTGCCAGCAGTCCGCGGACAGGGGGTGGTCAGCCCCAGCATTTT.

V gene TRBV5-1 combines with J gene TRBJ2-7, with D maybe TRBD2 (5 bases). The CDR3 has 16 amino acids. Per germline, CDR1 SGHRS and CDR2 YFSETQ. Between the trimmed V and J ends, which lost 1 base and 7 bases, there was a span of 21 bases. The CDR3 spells CASSLFRASGTGEQYF. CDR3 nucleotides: TGCGCCAGCAGCTTGTTTCGGGCCTCGGGCACGGGGGAGCAGTACTTC.

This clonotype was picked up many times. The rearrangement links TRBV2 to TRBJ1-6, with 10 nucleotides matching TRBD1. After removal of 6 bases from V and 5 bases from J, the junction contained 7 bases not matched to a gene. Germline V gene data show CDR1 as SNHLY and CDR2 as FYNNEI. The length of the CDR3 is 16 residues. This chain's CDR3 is CASRGGTGADNSPLHF. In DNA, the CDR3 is TGTGCCAGCAGGGGTGGGACAGGGGCCGATAATTCACCCCTCCACTTT.

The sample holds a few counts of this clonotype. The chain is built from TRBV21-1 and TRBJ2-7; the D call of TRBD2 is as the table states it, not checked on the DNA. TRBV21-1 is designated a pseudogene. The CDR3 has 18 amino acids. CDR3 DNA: TGTGCCAGCAGCAAAGTGGGGGAATCAACTAGCGGGAGCTACGAGCAGTACTTC. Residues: CASSKVGESTSGSYEQYF.